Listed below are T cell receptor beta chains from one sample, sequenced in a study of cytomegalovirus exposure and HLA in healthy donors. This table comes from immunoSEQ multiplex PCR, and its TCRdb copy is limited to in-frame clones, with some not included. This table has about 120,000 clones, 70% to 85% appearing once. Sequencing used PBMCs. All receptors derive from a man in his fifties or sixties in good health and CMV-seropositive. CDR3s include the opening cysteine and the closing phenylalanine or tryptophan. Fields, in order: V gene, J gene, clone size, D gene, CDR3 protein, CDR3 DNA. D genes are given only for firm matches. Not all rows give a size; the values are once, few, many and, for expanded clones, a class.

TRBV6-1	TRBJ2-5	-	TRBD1	CASSDPGQGQETQYF	TGTGCCAGCAGTGACCCGGGACAGGGCCAAGAGACCCAGTACTTC
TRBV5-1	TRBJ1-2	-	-	CASSFTGSYGYTF	TGCGCCAGCAGCTTTACAGGTTCCTATGGCTACACCTTC
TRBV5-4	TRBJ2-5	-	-	CASSLGGREETQYF	TGTGCCAGCAGCTTAGGGGGTCGGGAAGAGACCCAGTACTTC
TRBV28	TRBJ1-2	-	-	CASSLPDYGYTF	TGTGCCAGCAGTTTACCGGACTATGGCTACACCTTC
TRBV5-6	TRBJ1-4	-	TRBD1	CASSRNGQGKMSEKLFF	TGTGCCAGCAGCCGCAACGGACAGGGGAAGATGAGTGAAAAACTGTTTTTT
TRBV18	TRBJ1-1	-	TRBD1	CASSPATQGVAGSTFF	TGTGCCAGCTCTCCGGCTACACAGGGGGTCGCGGGGTCAACTTTCTTT
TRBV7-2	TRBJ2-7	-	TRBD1	CASSPDRGQSEQYF	TGTGCCAGCAGCCCGGACAGGGGGCAGTCCGAGCAGTACTTC
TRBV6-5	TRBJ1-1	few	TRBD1	CASSYEGQGSTEAFF	TGTGCCAGCAGTTACGAAGGACAGGGGAGCACTGAAGCTTTCTTT
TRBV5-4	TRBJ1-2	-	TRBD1	CASSLGQRTGVNGYTF	TGTGCCAGCAGCTTGGGTCAGAGGACAGGGGTGAATGGCTACACCTTC
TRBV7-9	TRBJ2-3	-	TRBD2	CASSLDGGAVTDTQYF	TGTGCCAGCAGCTTAGACGGGGGGGCTGTCACAGATACGCAGTATTTT
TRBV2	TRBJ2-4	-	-	CASSGPFGALTDLAKNIQYF	TGTGCCAGCAGTGGTCCGTTTGGTGCACTTACCGATTTAGCCAAAAACATTCAGTACTTC
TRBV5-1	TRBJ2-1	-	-	CASSLGSRGINNEQFF	TGCGCCAGCAGCCTTGGATCGAGGGGGATTAACAATGAGCAGTTCTTC
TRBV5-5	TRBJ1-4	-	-	CASSFDSGPPNEKLFF	TGTGCCAGCAGCTTTGATAGCGGACCCCCTAATGAAAAACTGTTTTTT
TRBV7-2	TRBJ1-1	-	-	CASSLALVRANTEAFF	TGTGCCAGCAGCTTAGCGTTGGTCAGGGCGAACACTGAAGCTTTCTTT
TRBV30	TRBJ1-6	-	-	CAWTGQRNSPLHF	TGTGCCTGGACAGGACAAAGAAATTCACCCCTCCACTTT
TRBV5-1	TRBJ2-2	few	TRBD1	CASRSGQGNTGELFF	TGCGCCAGCAGGTCGGGACAGGGGAACACCGGGGAGCTGTTTTTT
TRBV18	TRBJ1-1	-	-	CASSLIQAPDTEAFF	TGTGCCAGCTCGCTAATACAGGCCCCGGACACTGAAGCTTTCTTT
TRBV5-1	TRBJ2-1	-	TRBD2	CASSSGNRGGINEQFF	TGCGCCAGCAGCTCGGGCAACCGGGGGGGCATTAATGAGCAGTTCTTC
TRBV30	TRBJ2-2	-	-	CAWGDLPVGNSRVGTGELFF	TGTGCCTGGGGAGATCTACCCGTCGGGAACAGCCGGGTGGGGACCGGGGAGCTGTTTTTT
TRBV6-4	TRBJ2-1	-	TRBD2	CASSDMRGAHNEQFF	TGTGCCAGCAGTGATATGCGGGGGGCCCACAATGAGCAGTTCTTC
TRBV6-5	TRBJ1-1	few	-	CASSSEPGRAFF	TGTGCCAGCAGTTCGGAGCCAGGGCGAGCTTTCTTT
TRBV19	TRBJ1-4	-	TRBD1	CASSPPGQGREKLFF	TGTGCCAGTAGTCCACCCGGACAGGGTAGAGAAAAACTGTTTTTT
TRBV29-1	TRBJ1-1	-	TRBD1	CSGRQTGPGTEAFF	TGCAGCGGGAGGCAGACAGGGCCGGGGACTGAAGCTTTCTTT
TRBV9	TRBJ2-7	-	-	CASSVLSRGGYYEQYF	TGTGCCAGCAGCGTCTTATCCCGTGGTGGGTACTACGAGCAGTACTTC
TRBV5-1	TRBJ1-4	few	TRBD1	CASSIRDSRNEKLFF	TGCGCCAGCAGCATCCGGGACAGCAGGAATGAAAAACTGTTTTTT
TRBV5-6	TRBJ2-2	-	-	CASGFEGQNTGELFF	TGTGCCAGCGGGTTCGAGGGACAGAACACCGGGGAGCTGTTTTTT
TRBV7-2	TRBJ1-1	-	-	CASSLMQGSLGTEAFF	TGTGCCAGCAGCTTGATGCAGGGATCGTTGGGCACTGAAGCTTTCTTT
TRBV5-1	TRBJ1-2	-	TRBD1	CASSPGTGGVDGYTF	TGCGCCAGCAGCCCAGGGACAGGGGGCGTTGATGGCTACACCTTC
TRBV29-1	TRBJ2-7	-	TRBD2	CSVFVEASGSGYEQYF	TGCAGCGTTTTTGTGGAGGCTAGCGGGAGCGGCTACGAGCAGTACTTC
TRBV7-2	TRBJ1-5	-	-	CASSSGTPVGSGQPQHF	TGTGCCAGCAGCTCCGGGACACCGGTGGGCTCGGGGCAGCCCCAGCATTTT
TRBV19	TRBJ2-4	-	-	CASSIYEVAKNIQYF	TGTGCCAGTAGTATATACGAGGTTGCCAAAAACATTCAGTACTTC
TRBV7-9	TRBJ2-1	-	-	CASSSPGSSYNEQFF	TGTGCCAGCAGCTCACCGGGTAGCTCCTACAATGAGCAGTTCTTC
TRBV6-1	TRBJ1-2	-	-	CASSASGLGYTF	TGTGCCAGCAGTGCCTCAGGGCTTGGCTACACCTTC
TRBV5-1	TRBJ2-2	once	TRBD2	CASSSRGLAGWSGELFF	TGCGCCAGCAGCTCAAGGGGACTAGCGGGATGGTCCGGGGAGCTGTTTTTT
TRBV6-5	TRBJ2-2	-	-	CASGKGDTGELFF	TGTGCCAGCGGAAAGGGAGACACCGGGGAGCTGTTTTTT
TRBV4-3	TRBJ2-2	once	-	CASSQVEGLGGELFF	TGCGCCAGCAGCCAAGTTGAGGGTCTAGGCGGGGAGCTGTTTTTT